Sequencing of this TCR beta chain was carried out in a study of shared clonotypes between healthy human individuals. Study-wide context: Contributing individuals were a couple of females and three males aged 18 to 49. Study-level points and caveats: Among four donors, roughly 5.5% of naive CD4 clonotypes were found in common.

In the case of this clone: Its specificity is not known.

Trimming took 5 bases from V and 4 from J; bases not matched to a gene: 14. The CDR3 extends over 16 amino acids. The table came from immunoSEQ multiplex PCR; TCRdb's copy has only in-frame clones and leaves some out. The profile covers about 2.1 million clones, with under 95% appearing a single time and 1.5% to 2% taken by the ten largest. It was CD45RO-negative cells, positively selected for CCR7, that made up naive CD8 cells, with terminally differentiated effector memory CD45RA+ cells excluded. V gene TRBV23-1 combines with J gene TRBJ2-7, with 7 bases fitting TRBD1. TRBV23-1 is recorded as an ORF, its role being uncertain. The TCR was taken from a man aged 18 to 29 in good health. Some clones in this sample may be carry-over from other donors' samples. The sequenced material came from naive CD8+ T cells from PBMCs. The CDR3 reads CASSVKGAFSAYEQYF. As DNA, the CDR3 is TGCGCCAGCAGTGTTAAGGGGGCGTTTTCTGCTTACGAGCAGTACTTC.